Below are 17 T cell receptor beta chains sequenced from a single sample in a study of blood T cell repertoires in COVID-19. Method: immunoSEQ multiplex PCR; TCRdb's copy keeps in-frame clones and lacks some. The table includes about 62,000 clones, 80% to 90% detected once. The sample was peripheral blood. The receptors here all came from an elderly woman with acute or convalescent COVID-19.

V is TRBV7-6 and J is TRBJ1-1, with D possibly matching TRBD1 (5 bases). Trimming pared 5 bases from V and 1 base from J, leaving 5 bases between. CDR1 is SGHVS, CDR2 FNYEAQ, per germline. The CDR3 runs 12 residues. CDR3 loop: CASSQGNTEAFF. The CDR3 DNA reads TGTGCCAGCAGCCAGGGGAACACTGAAGCTTTCTTT.

This chain joins TRBV7-2 and TRBJ1-1; TRBD1 aligns across 7 bases. This CDR3 has 13 amino acids. From germline, CDR1 is SGHTA and CDR2 FQGNSA. V trimming: 4 bases; J trimming: 3 bases; junction bases outside the gene matches: 2. The DNA of the CDR3 is TGTGCCAGCAGCTCCGACAGGGACACTGAAGCTTTCTTT. This encodes CASSSDRDTEAFF.

The chain combines TRBV12-5 with TRBJ1-1; 7 positions agree with TRBD1. This CDR3 is built from 15 residues. Trimming at V came to 4 bases and at J to 2 bases, leaving 7 bases not matched to a gene. Germline V gives CDR1 LGHNT, CDR2 FRNRAP. CDR3 in amino acids: CASGWVTGTNTEAFF. DNA for the CDR3: TGTGCTAGTGGTTGGGTGACAGGGACCAACACTGAAGCTTTCTTT.

For this clone: Within the sample, other DNA sequences also encode this same CDR3. The CDR3, as DNA: TGTGCCAGTAGTGAGACGGGGAGCTCCTATAATTCACCCCTCCACTTT. It encodes CASSETGSSYNSPLHF. V usage is TRBV19 and J usage is TRBJ1-6, with D unclear. CDR1 is LNHDA, CDR2 SQIVND, per germline (reference sequence). The CDR3 totals 16 residues. The ends were cut back, 5 bases at V and 0 bases at J, with 11 bases in the middle. The full variable domain, completed using reference TRBV19 and TRBJ1-6, is DGGITQSPKYLFRKEGQNVTLSCEQNLNHDAMYWYRQDPGQGLRLIYYSQIVNDFQKGDIAEGYSVSREKKESFPLTVTSAQKNPTAFYLCASSETGSSYNSPLHFGNGTRLTVT.

In DNA, the CDR3 is TGTGCCAGCAGCCCACGGGGGGGTCAGAATAATTCACCCCTCCACTTT. Amino acids: CASSPRGGQNNSPLHF. V is TRBV7-2 and J is TRBJ1-6; maybe TRBD1 (5 bases). Trimming stripped 5 bases from V and 5 bases from J, with 16 bases between. The CDR3 extends over 16 amino acids. Germline loops: CDR1 SGHTA, CDR2 FQGNSA.

The rearrangement links TRBV19 to TRBJ2-2; 8 bases match TRBD2. Germline lookup yields CDR1 LNHDA and CDR2 SQIVND (reference sequence). This CDR3 contains 15 residues. J was trimmed by 3 bases and V by 6 bases; bases with no gene match: 6. For the CDR3, the DNA is TGTGCCAGTAGAATTAGCGGGACCGACACCGGGGAGCTGTTTTTT. Translation gives CASRISGTDTGELFF.

This chain links TRBV20-1 with TRBJ2-1, with 7 bases matching TRBD2. Germline assignment: CDR1 DFQATT and CDR2 SNEGSKA (reference sequence). With 3 bases clipped from V and 4 bases from J, the junction kept 15 bases outside the gene matches. The CDR3 contains 17 residues. The CDR3 sequence is CSASTASGALRYNEQFF. CDR3 DNA: TGCAGTGCTAGTACGGCTAGCGGAGCCCTTAGATACAATGAGCAGTTCTTC.

The chain combines TRBV27 with TRBJ1-4; unclear D gene. CDR1 is MNHEY, CDR2 SMNVEV, per germline (reference sequence). This CDR3 has 17 amino acids. V shed 6 bases and J shed 2 bases, with 19 bases lying between them. The CDR3 loop reads CASSRGLSLGTNEKLFF. CDR3 DNA: TGTGCCAGCAGCCGAGGACTCTCTCTGGGCACTAATGAAAAACTGTTTTTT.

The chain has TRBV5-5 and TRBJ2-7; D not resolved. This CDR3 has 13 amino acids. Germline assignment: CDR1 SGHKS and CDR2 YYEKEE (reference sequence). Trimming cost V 4 bases and J 3 bases, with 11 bases left between them. CDR3 sequence reads: CASSPRYSYEQYF. In nucleotides, the CDR3 is TGTGCCAGCAGCCCCAGGTATAGCTACGAGCAGTACTTC.

The chain is built from TRBV5-5 and TRBJ1-2; TRBD1 is a possible D gene (5 bases). Trimming removed 3 bases from V and 8 bases from J, with 14 bases in between. This CDR3 is 13 amino acids long. The germline CDR1 and CDR2 sequences are SGHKS and YYEKEE (reference sequence). The CDR3, as DNA: TGTGCCAGCAGCTCGGTTTTGGGGCTCGGCTACACCTTC. This sequence encodes CASSSVLGLGYTF.

The genes are TRBV7-2 and TRBJ1-2; TRBD1 might be the D (6 bases). CDR1 is SGHTA, CDR2 FQGNSA, per germline. The V and J ends lost 5 bases and 4 bases respectively, with 14 bases between them. The CDR3 covers 14 residues. The CDR3 protein is CASSRPGEGYGYTF. CDR3 bases: TGTGCCAGCAGCCGCCCAGGGGAGGGCTATGGCTACACCTTC.

This clone was picked up a small number of times. The gene calls are TRBV7-8 and TRBJ2-7; D is perhaps TRBD1 (5 bases). The length of the CDR3 is 14 residues. Deletions cut 6 bases from V and 4 bases from J, with 16 bases between. Germline V gives CDR1 SGHVS, CDR2 FQNEAQ. The CDR3 nucleotides read TGTGCCAGCAGAACTCAGGGTGGCCCTTACGAGCAGTACTTC. It translates to CASRTQGGPYEQYF.

J is TRBJ1-5 and V is TRBV9, with 8 bases matching TRBD1. The CDR3 loop spans 15 amino acids. Germline V gene data show CDR1 as SGDLS and CDR2 as YYNGEE. With 4 bases clipped from V and 0 bases from J, the junction kept 3 bases outside the gene matches. The CDR3 here is CASSTTGDSNQPQHF. The CDR3 DNA is TGTGCCAGCAGCACGACAGGGGATAGCAATCAGCCCCAGCATTTT.

The chain links TRBV23-1 to TRBJ2-1, with 9 bases fitting TRBD1. TRBV23-1 counts as an open reading frame of uncertain function. The CDR3 runs 16 residues. After removal of 0 bases from V and 6 bases from J, the junction contained 6 bases not matched to a gene. CDR3 nucleotides: TGCGCCAGCAGTCAATCGAGACAGGGGGACCCCAATGAGCAGTTCTTC. Protein product: CASSQSRQGDPNEQFF.

The chain couples TRBV4-2 to TRBJ1-2, with 8 nucleotides matching TRBD1. Germline values: CDR1 LGHNA, CDR2 YNFKEQ. Losses at the gene ends were 2 bases for V and 8 bases for J; bases not matched to a gene: 7. This CDR3 comprises 14 residues. CDR3 region: CASSQSQGAQGYTF. CDR3 DNA: TGTGCCAGCAGCCAAAGCCAGGGGGCGCAGGGCTACACCTTC.

The genes are TRBV7-3 and TRBJ1-6; the D is unclear. Germline V gene data show CDR1 as SGHTA and CDR2 as FQGTGA. V lost 8 bases and J 6 bases, leaving 11 bases between the germline ends. CDR3 length equals 13 residues. In DNA, the CDR3 is TGTGCCAGCCGGGAGGCCCTTAATTCACCCCTCCACTTT. This translates into CASREALNSPLHF.

V usage is TRBV7-2 and J usage is TRBJ2-5, with D hard to call. Germline V gene lookup returns CDR1 SGHTA and CDR2 FQGNSA. This CDR3 has 12 residues. V was shortened by 5 bases and J by 2 bases, with 6 bases between the two germline ends. CDR3 region: CASSKYQETQYF. The DNA for the CDR3 is TGTGCCAGCAGCAAATATCAAGAGACCCAGTACTTC.